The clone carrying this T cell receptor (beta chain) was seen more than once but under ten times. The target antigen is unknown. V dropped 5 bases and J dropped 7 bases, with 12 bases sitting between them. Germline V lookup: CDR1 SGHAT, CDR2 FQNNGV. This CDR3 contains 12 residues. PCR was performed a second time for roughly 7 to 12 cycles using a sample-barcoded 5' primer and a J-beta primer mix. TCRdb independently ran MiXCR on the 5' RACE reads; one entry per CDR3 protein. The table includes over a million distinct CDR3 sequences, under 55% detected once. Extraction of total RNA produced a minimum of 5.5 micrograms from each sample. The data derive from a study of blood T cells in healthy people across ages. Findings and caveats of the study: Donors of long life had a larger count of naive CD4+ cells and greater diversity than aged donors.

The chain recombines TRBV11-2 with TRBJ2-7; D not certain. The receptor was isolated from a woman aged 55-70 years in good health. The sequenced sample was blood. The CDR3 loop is CASSPPGNEQYF. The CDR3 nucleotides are TGTGCCAGCAGCCCGCCGGGCAATGAGCAGTACTTC.